This T cell receptor (beta chain) was recorded in a study of blood T cell repertoires in COVID-19. Overall study: PBMCs, B-cell-depleted T cells, or T cells provided the cDNA or gDNA that made up the material.

The CDR3 is 16 residues long. The germline gives CDR1 SGHRS, CDR2 YFSETQ. The J segment lost 1 base and the V segment lost 6 bases, leaving 12 bases of the junction unmatched. Clones were sequenced by immunoSEQ multiplex PCR, and TCRdb holds only the in-frame ones, with some missing. The data contain about 30,000 clones, 90% to 95% of them singletons. The receptor was isolated from a human donor with active COVID-19. The donor label of this sample is uncertain. This chain links TRBV5-1 with TRBJ2-5; 7 nucleotides match TRBD2. Source material: peripheral blood. DNA for the CDR3: TGCGCCAGCACATTGGGCGGCGGGAGAGTCCAAGAGACCCAGTACTTC. This encodes CASTLGGGRVQETQYF.